This T cell receptor (beta chain) came from a study of T cell repertoires in ileal Crohn's disease (dated by TCRdb to the late 2010s). About the investigation overall: At the time of surgery, 35% of patients were active smokers, and the median duration of disease was approximately eight years. Running in parallel with the study was a multicentre cohort set up to find predictors of early endoscopic recurrence following ileocolonic resection. A prospective multicentre cohort supplied the 55 to 60 Crohn's disease patients whose TCR repertoires were analysed. Neoterminal ileum biopsies obtained at postoperative colonoscopy were designated as M6 samples. Roughly half of the patients were given postoperative therapy, with 15 to 20 on anti-TNF agents and over 9 on thiopurines. Every patient underwent surgery because of a complication, which was stricturing disease in about 60% and penetrating disease in 39%. A total of some 170 mucosal samples from some 60 patients were sequenced, collected from several sites on the surgical specimen as well as at postoperative endoscopy. Endoscopic postoperative recurrence was defined as a Rutgeerts score above i0. Beyond this particular receptor, the publication reports: Only a subgroup of patients, of unstated size, had mucosal CD4 and CD8 T cells sorted and sequenced. A significantly higher proportion of clonal expansions was observed in active smokers at surgery than in non-smokers (roughly 27% vs 19%, p=0.02). Compared with CD4 T cells, sorted CD8 T cells held more high-frequency clones, which suggests that the mucosal expansions were mostly CD8. Higher high-frequency clone percentages at surgery were associated with endoscopic recurrence; all patients with clonality above 26.8% (18/57) had recurrence. The timing of postoperative endoscopy varied within the first year after surgery, and the median delay was approximately 6.6 months.

Five hundred nanograms of biopsy DNA per sample were submitted for commercial TCRB immunosequencing. A two-step, amplification bias-controlled multiplex PCR was used by Adaptive Biotechnology to amplify CDR3 regions from genomic DNA. In the first PCR, primers covered every V and J gene segment, and in the second PCR, barcodes and Illumina adapters were added. An Illumina instrument was used to sequence the CDR3 libraries. On the study's bioinformatics: Vendor-provided pipelines were combined with custom analysis of raw data in R/Bioconductor under R version 3.3.0. Clonality, which ranges from 0 to 1, was calculated as the inverse of the normalised Shannon entropy across all productive clones. The repertoire share taken up by the top 100 clones defined high-frequency clones, and only clones that passed a 95% confidence test were kept. The Simpson index measured repertoire diversity, and the Morisita-Horn index measured overlap between samples. TCRdb's version of the immuneACCESS table is confined to in-frame rearrangements and falls short of the full clone set. An unresolved V gene accounts for under half of the shortfall where checked; the remainder is of unknown origin. The V and J calls and the clone size are those of that table, but D and trimming were determined from the DNA. Within this sample are approximately 7,400 clones, with approximately 74% of them counted one time only. The ten largest clonotypes hold roughly 7% of the sample.

CDR1 and CDR2 were assigned from the germline V gene as SNHLY and FYNNEI. Spanning cysteine to phenylalanine, the CDR3 consists of 20 amino acids. Just the 60-base CDR3 DNA is kept, in frame starting at base 1. Regarding this clone: Its antigen is still unknown. An end of the junction does not agree with germline; a read error may underlie this.

The time point label of this sample denotes: neoterminal ileum biopsy at postoperative endoscopy, about 6 months after surgery. Adults with ileal or ileocolonic Crohn's disease and an indication for ileocolonic resection were eligible for inclusion. Before DNA extraction, whole ileal mucosal biopsies were kept frozen at -80 degrees C. Genomic DNA was isolated from frozen whole biopsies using a TRizol-based method, and the DNA was quantified with a NanoDrop 2000 spectrophotometer. The V and J genes are TRBV2 and TRBJ2-5, with TRBD2 perhaps the D gene, on 5 matching bases. The sequenced sample was ileal tissue. The TCR was taken from an adult with Crohn's disease. The nucleotide sequence reads TGTGCCAGCAGTGATTCTCCTCCACTCCCGGGGAGACGTGGCCAAGAGACCCAGCACTTC. Translated, this is CASSDSPPLPGRRGQETQHF.